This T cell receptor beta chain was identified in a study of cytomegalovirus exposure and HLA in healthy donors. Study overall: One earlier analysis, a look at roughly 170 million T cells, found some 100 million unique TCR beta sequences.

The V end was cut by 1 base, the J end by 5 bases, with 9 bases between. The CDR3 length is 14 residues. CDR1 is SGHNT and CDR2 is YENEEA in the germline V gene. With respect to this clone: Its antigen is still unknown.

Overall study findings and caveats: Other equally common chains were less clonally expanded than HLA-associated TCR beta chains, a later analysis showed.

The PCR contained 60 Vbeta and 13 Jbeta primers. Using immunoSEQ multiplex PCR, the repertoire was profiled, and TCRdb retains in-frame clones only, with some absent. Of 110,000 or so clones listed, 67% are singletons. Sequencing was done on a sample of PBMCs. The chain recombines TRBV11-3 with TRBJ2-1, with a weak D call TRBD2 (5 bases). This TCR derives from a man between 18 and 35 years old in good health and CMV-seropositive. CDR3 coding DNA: TGTGCCAGCAGCTTAGCGGCCGGGGACAATGAGCAGTTCTTC. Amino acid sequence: CASSLAAGDNEQFF.